This T cell receptor (beta chain) was sequenced during a study of regulatory T cells in long-lasting Graves disease. About the study: Persistent Graves' disease meant over 5 years of antithyroid drugs with positive TSH receptor antibodies. Overall study findings and caveats: Persistent disease was associated with favored TRBV28 usage and with favored use of TRBJ1-2 and TRBJ2-5. Shared public clonotypes totalled approximately 3,000 in persistent patients, compared with around 880 in new patients.

In regard to this clonotype: The antigen remains unidentified.

The sample's time point: persistent/refractory GD, antithyroid drugs over 5 years with positive TRAb. There was RNA extracted from PBMCs, and the TCR library was made from it. EDTA tubes held 9 to 10 milliliters of peripheral blood from each patient. Germline assignment: CDR1 SGHAT and CDR2 FQNNGV. This CDR3 is built from 16 residues. After removal of 1 base from V and 2 bases from J, the junction contained 5 bases not matched to a gene. Sequencing libraries for TCR beta were prepared with iRepertoire HTBI primers and Arm-PCR of CDR3 regions. TCRdb redid the calling of the multiplex PCR reads with MiXCR, one entry per CDR3 protein. The repertoire consists of a few hundred thousand distinct CDR3 sequences, with roughly 21% occurring once and the leading ten covering 56%.

The starting material was peripheral blood mononuclear cells (PBMCs), obtained when the disease was refractory, from a patient treated with antithyroid drugs. The clonotype was recovered from a female donor with Graves disease. The V gene is TRBV11-2, the J gene TRBJ2-7, with 10 bases lining up with TRBD1. The CDR3 DNA sequence: TGTGCCAGCAGCTTAGGAGTCGGGACAGGGGCCTACGAGCAGTACTTC. Its translation: CASSLGVGTGAYEQYF.